Each of the 2 T cell receptor beta chains below was sequenced from the same sample in a study of shared clonotypes between healthy human individuals. The assay was immunoSEQ multiplex PCR, and TCRdb's table has in-frame clones only and misses some. The repertoire consists of about 2.1 million clones, with over 85% occurring once and the leading ten covering more than 1.5%. Naive CD8 isolation took CD45RO-negative cells positively selected for CCR7 and excluded terminally differentiated effector memory CD45RA+ cells. What was sequenced was naive CD8+ T cells from PBMCs. The receptors were sampled from a man between 18 and 35 years old in good health. Some clones in this sample may be carry-over from other donors' samples.

The DNA for the CDR3 is TGCGCCAGCAGCCTTGACAGGGGGCTGTACATTCAGTACTTC. Its protein product is CASSLDRGLYIQYF. The chain combines TRBV4-1 with TRBJ2-4, with TRBD1 identical over 10 bases. CDR1 and CDR2 from the germline V gene are MGHRA and YSYEKL. V gave up 4 bases and J gave up 8 bases; unmatched junction bases: 5. This CDR3 spans 14 amino acids.

The sample holds a few counts of this clone. The same CDR3 arises from other DNA sequences in this sample as well. The chain uses TRBV28 and TRBJ1-5; the D is unclear. Germline V gene data show CDR1 as MDHEN and CDR2 as SYDVKM. V lost 3 bases to trimming and J lost 4 bases, with 7 bases between them. CDR3 length: 13 residues. The CDR3 DNA follows: TGTGCCAGCAGTTTTATAGGGAATCAGCCCCAGCATTTT. It encodes CASSFIGNQPQHF.